This T cell receptor beta chain appears in the sequencing data of a study of T cells in localized non-small cell lung cancer. TCRdb keeps only in-frame clones here, not all; method: immunoSEQ multiplex PCR. There are about 77,000 clones in the sample; roughly 91% occur only once, and roughly 20% lies in the top ten. With respect to this clone: What it binds is unknown.

Study-wide points: Multi-region tumor sequencing was not done, so intratumor heterogeneity could not be excluded. With higher T cell density in blood came longer overall survival. Uninvolved adjacent lung had the highest recorded T cell clonality, with tumor below it. Of the top 100 tumor clones, median roughly 60 were in adjacent lung, 25 to 30 among its top 100.

V lost 8 bases and J lost 4, with 15 bases in between. The CDR3 contains 13 residues. CDR1 is SNHLY and CDR2 is FYNNEI in the germline V gene. The input for sequencing was peripheral blood, taken before any cancer treatment. This clonotype originated in a woman aged 40 to 75 with stage I squamous cell lung carcinoma. V gene TRBV2 combines with J gene TRBJ2-7; D could derive from TRBD1 or TRBD2 (5 bases each). CDR3 sequence reads: CASLRIGEYEQYF. The CDR3 nucleotides read TGTGCCAGCTTACGAATAGGGGAGTACGAGCAGTACTTC. Based on the CDR3 plus reference TRBV2 and TRBJ2-7, the full variable domain is EPEVTQTPSHQVTQMGQEVILRCVPISNHLYFYWYRQILGQKVEFLVSFYNNEISEKSEIFDDQFSVERPDGSNFTLKIRSTKLEDSAMYFCASLRIGEYEQYFGPGTRLTVT.